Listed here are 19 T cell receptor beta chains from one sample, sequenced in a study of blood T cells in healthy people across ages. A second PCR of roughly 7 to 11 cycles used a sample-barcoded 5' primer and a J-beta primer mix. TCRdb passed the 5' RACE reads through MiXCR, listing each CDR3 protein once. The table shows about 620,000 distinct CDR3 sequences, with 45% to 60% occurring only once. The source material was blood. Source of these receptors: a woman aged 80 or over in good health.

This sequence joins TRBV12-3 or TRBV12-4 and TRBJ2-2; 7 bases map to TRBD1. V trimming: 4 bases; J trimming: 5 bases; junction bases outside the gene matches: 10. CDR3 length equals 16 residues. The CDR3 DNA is TGTGCCAGCAGTTCACGACAGGGTTCGGTAACCGGGGAGCTGTTTTTT. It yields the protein CASSSRQGSVTGELFF.

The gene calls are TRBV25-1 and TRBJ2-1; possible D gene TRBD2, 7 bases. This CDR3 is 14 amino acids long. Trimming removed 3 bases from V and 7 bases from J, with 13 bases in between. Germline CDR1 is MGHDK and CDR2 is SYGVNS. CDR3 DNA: TGTGCCAGCAGTGAGAGGGGGGGCGGGAATGAGCAGTTCTTC. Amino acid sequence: CASSERGGGNEQFF.

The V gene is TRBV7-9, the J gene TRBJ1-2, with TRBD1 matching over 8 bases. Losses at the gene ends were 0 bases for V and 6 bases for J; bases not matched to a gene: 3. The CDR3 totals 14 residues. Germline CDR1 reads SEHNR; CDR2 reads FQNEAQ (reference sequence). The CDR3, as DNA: TGTGCCAGCAGCTTAGCGCGGACAGGGAATGGCTACACCTTC. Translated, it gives CASSLARTGNGYTF.

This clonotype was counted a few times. The CDR3 is CASSLIGAEEQYF. CDR3 in DNA: TGTGCCAGCAGCTTAATCGGGGCCGAAGAGCAGTACTTC. V and J are TRBV7-3 and TRBJ2-5, with D perhaps given as TRBD1 or TRBD2 (5 bases each). Per the germline V gene, CDR1 is SGHTA and CDR2 is FQGTGA. V gave up 1 base and J gave up 11 bases, with 14 bases separating them. This CDR3 is built from 13 residues.

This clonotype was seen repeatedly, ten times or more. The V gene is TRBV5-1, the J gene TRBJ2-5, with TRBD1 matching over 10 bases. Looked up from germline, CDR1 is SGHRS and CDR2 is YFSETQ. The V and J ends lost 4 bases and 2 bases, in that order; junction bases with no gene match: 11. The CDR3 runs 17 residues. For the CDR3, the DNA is TGCGCCAGCAGCCCTATTAGACAGGGGGCGCGACAAGAGACCCAGTACTTC. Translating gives CASSPIRQGARQETQYF.

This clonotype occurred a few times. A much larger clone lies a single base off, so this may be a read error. CDR3: CASSLLAGDYNEQYF. The CDR3 DNA sequence: TGTGCCAGCAGCCTACTAGCGGGAGATTACAATGAGCAGTACTTC. The gene calls are TRBV6-4 and TRBJ2-5; 11 bases are shared with TRBD2. With V trimmed by 6 bases and J by 11 bases, 14 bases remained unmatched. Looked up from germline, CDR1 is MRHNA and CDR2 is SNTAGT. The CDR3 is 15 amino acids.

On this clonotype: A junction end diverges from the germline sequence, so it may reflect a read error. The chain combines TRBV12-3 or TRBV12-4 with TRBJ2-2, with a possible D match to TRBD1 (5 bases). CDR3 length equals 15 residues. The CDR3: CASSLDRVNAGELFF. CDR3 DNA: TGTGCCAGCAGCCTCGACAGAGTGAACGCCGGGGAGCTGTTTTTT.

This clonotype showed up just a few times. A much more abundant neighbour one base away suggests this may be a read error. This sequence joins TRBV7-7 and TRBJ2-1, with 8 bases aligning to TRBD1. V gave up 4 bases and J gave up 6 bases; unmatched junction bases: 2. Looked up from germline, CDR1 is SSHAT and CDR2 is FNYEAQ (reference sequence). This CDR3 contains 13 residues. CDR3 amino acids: CASSCGQGNEQFF. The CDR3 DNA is TGTGCCAGCAGCTGCGGACAGGGCAATGAGCAGTTCTTC.

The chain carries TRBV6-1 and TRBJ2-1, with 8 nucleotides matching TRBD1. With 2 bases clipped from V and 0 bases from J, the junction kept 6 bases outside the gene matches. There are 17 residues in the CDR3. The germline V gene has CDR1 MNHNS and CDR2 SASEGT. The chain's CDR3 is CASSEWYRGYSYNEQFF. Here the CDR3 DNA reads TGTGCCAGCAGTGAATGGTACAGGGGGTACTCCTACAATGAGCAGTTCTTC.

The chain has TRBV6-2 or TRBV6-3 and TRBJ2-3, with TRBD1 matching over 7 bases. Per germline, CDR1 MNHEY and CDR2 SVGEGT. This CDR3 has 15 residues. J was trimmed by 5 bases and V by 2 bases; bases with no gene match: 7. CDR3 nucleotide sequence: TGTGCCAGCAGTTACGTCGGGACAGAACAAGATACGCAGTATTTT. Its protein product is CASSYVGTEQDTQYF.

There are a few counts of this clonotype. The CDR3 DNA reads as TGCAGTGCCGACGGCGGGGGGAGGTCCGGGGAGCTGTTTTTT. Its translation: CSADGGGRSGELFF. The rearrangement joins TRBV20-1 to TRBJ2-2, with 8 nucleotides matching TRBD2. CDR1 is DFQATT, CDR2 SNEGSKA, per germline (reference sequence). Trimming took 6 bases from V and 6 from J; bases not matched to a gene: 9. The CDR3 runs 14 residues.

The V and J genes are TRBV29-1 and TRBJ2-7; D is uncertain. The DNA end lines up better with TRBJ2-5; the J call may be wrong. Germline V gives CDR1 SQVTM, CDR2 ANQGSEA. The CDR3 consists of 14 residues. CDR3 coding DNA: TGCAGCGTTGAGATGGGGAATAGTCAAGAGACCCAGTACTTC. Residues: CSVEMGNSQETQYF.

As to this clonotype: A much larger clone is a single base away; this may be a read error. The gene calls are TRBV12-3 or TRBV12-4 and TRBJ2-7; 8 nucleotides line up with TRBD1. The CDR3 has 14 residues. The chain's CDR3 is CVSSRTGPSYEQYF. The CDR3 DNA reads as TGTGTCAGCAGTAGGACAGGGCCCTCCTACGAGCAGTACTTC.

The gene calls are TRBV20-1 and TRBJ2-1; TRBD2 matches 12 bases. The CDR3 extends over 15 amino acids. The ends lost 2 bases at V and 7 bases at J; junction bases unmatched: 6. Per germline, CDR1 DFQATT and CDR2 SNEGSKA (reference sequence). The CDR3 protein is CSARSLAGGVNEQFF. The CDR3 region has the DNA TGCAGTGCTAGATCACTAGCGGGGGGAGTGAATGAGCAGTTCTTC.

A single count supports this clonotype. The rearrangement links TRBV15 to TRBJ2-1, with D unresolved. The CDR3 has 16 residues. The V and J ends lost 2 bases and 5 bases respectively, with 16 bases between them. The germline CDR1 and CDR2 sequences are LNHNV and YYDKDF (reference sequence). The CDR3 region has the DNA TGTGCCACCAGCAGACCCCGGCGAGAGCTTGACAATGAGCAGTTCTTC. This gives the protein CATSRPRRELDNEQFF. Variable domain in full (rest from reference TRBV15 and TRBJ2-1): DAMVIQNPRYQVTQFGKPVTLSCSQTLNHNVMYWYQQKSSQAPKLLFHYYDKDFNNEADTPDNFQSRRPNTSFCFLDIRSPGLGDTAMYLCATSRPRRELDNEQFFGPGTRLTVL.

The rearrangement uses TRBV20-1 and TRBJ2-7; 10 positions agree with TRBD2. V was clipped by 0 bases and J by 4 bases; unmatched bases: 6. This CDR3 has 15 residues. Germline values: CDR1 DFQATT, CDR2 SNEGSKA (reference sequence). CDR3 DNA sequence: TGCAGTGCTAGAGATCTACTAGCGGGGTGGTACGAGCAGTACTTC. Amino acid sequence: CSARDLLAGWYEQYF.

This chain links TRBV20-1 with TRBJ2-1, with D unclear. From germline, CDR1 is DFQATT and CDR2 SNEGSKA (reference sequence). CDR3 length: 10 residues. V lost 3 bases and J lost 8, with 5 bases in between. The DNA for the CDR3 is TGCAGTGCTAGTTCCCATGAGCAGTTCTTC. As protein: CSASSHEQFF.

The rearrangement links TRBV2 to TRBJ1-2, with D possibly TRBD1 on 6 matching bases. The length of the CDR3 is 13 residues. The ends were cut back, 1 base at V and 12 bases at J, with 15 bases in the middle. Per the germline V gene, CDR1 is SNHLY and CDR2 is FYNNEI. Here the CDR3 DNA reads TGTGCCAGCAGTGAAGGGCGGTGGGACATGGACACCTTC. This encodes CASSEGRWDMDTF.

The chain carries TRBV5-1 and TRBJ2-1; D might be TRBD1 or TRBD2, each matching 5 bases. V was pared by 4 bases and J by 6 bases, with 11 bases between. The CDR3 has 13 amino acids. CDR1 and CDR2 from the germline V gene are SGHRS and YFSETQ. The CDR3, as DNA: TGCGCCAGCAGCGGGGGAAGCGTCAATGAGCAGTTCTTC. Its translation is CASSGGSVNEQFF. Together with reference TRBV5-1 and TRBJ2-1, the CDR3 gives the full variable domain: KAGVTQTPRYLIKTRGQQVTLSCSPISGHRSVSWYQQTPGQGLQFLFEYFSETQRNKGNFPGRFSGRQFSNSRSEMNVSTLELGDSALYLCASSGGSVNEQFFGPGTRLTVL.